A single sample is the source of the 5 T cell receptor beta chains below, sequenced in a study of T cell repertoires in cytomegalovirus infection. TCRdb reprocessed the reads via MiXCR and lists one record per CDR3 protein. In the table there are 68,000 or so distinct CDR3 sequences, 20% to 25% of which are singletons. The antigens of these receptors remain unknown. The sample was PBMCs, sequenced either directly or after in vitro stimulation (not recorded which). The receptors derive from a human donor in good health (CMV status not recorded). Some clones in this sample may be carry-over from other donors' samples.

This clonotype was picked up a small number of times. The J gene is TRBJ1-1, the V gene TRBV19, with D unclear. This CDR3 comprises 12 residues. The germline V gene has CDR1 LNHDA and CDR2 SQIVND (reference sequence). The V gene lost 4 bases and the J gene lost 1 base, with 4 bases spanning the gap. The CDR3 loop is CASSRQNTEAFF. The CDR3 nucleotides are TGTGCCAGTAGTAGACAGAACACTGAAGCTTTCTTT.

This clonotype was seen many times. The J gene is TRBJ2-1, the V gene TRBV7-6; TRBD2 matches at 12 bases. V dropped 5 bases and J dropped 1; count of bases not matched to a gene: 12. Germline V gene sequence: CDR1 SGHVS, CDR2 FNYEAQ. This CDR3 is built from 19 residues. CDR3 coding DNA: TGTGCCAGCAGCACGGGACTAGCGGGCCTAGGCGCTTCCTACAATGAGCAGTTCTTC. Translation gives CASSTGLAGLGASYNEQFF. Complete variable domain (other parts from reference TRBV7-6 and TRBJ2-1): GAGVSQSPRYKVTKRGQDVALRCDPISGHVSLYWYRQALGQGPEFLTYFNYEAQQDKSGLPNDRFSAERPEGSISTLTIQRTEQRDSAMYRCASSTGLAGLGASYNEQFFGPGTRLTVL.

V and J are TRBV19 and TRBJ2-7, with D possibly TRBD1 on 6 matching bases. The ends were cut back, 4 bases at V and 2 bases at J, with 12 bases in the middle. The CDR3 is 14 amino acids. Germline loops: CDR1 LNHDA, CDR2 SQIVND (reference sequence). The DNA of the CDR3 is TGTGCCAGTAGTACCTACAGGGCCACCTACGAGCAGTACTTC. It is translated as CASSTYRATYEQYF. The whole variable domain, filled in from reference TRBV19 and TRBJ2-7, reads DGGITQSPKYLFRKEGQNVTLSCEQNLNHDAMYWYRQDPGQGLRLIYYSQIVNDFQKGDIAEGYSVSREKKESFPLTVTSAQKNPTAFYLCASSTYRATYEQYFGPGTRLTVT.

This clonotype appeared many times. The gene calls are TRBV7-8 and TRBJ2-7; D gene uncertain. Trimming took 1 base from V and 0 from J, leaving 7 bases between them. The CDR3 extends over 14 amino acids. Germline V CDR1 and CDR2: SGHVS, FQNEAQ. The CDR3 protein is CASSLDRYSYEQYF. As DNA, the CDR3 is TGTGCCAGCAGCTTAGATAGGTACTCCTACGAGCAGTACTTC.

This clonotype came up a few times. The CDR3 is CASSETLGTGNVKPQHF. CDR3 in DNA: TGTGCCAGCAGTGAAACGTTGGGGACAGGGAATGTGAAGCCCCAGCATTTT. The chain combines TRBV2 with TRBJ1-5; 9 bases are a match to TRBD1. J lost 8 bases, V lost 2 bases, and 13 bases had no gene match. Germline V gene lookup returns CDR1 SNHLY and CDR2 FYNNEI. The length of the CDR3 is 17 residues.